Presented here are 32 T cell receptor beta chains from one specimen sequenced in a study of Ad26.COV2.S vaccination and SARS-CoV-2 variants (dated by TCRdb to the early 2020s). This specimen's treatment or condition label, interpreted: about 20 received Ad26.COV2.S at low or high dose, single or two shots; 5 received placebo; per-sample allocation not given. Repertoires of vaccine and placebo recipients were sequenced from samples taken on day 63 after the first injection. Preparation of the library involved the immunoSEQ multiplex PCR assay. Imported from immuneACCESS, the table was reduced by TCRdb to in-frame sequences with V and J called. These copies leave out some clones; in studies compared against another copy, an unresolved V gene accounts for under half, and the cause of the remainder is not known. The table for this sample lists about 680,000 clones; more than 70% of them were counted only once. 1.5% of the sample is held by the ten biggest clonotypes.

Sequences were derived from peripheral blood, sampled in a trial of Ad26.COV2.S vaccine versus placebo. The source is a person between 18 and 59 years old who received the Ad26.COV2.S COVID-19 vaccine or a placebo.

J is TRBJ2-7 and V is TRBV12-3 or TRBV12-4; D is possibly TRBD2 (5 bases). V dropped 5 bases and J dropped 2 bases, with 7 bases sitting between them. The CDR3 is made up of 12 amino acids. The CDR3 bases are TGTGCCAGCAGTAAACTAGCCTACGAGCAGTACTTC. Protein product: CASSKLAYEQYF.

The chain is built from TRBV10-3 and TRBJ2-7; TRBD1 matches 9 bases. CDR3 length equals 15 residues. The germline gives CDR1 ENHRY, CDR2 SYGVKD. V shed 8 bases and J 3 bases; nucleotides not matched to a gene: 11. CDR3 protein: CAIRNPGTGNYEQYF. CDR3 DNA: TGTGCCATCCGAAACCCCGGGACAGGGAACTACGAGCAGTACTTC.

V gene TRBV3-1 (or the pseudogene TRBV3-2) combines with J gene TRBJ2-7; D possibly corresponds to TRBD2 (5 bases). The germline V and J ends were trimmed by 1 base and 6 bases, with 16 bases remaining between them. Germline lookup yields CDR1 LGHDT and CDR2 YNNKEL (reference sequence). This CDR3 comprises 15 residues. The CDR3 coding sequence is TGTGCCAGCAGCCAAGTTGCGGGTTATGTCAGCGAGCAGTACTTC. Its protein product is CASSQVAGYVSEQYF.

The chain carries TRBV3-1 (or the pseudogene TRBV3-2) and TRBJ2-5, with D uncertain. Germline V gives CDR1 LGHDT, CDR2 YNNKEL (reference sequence). Trimming removed 4 bases at V and 5 bases at J, with 8 bases between. The CDR3 has 12 residues. CDR3 sequence reads: CASSRIGETQYF. CDR3 nucleotide sequence: TGTGCCAGCAGCCGTATCGGGGAGACCCAGTACTTC.

The chain uses TRBV23-1 and TRBJ2-1, with D perhaps matching TRBD1 (5 bases). Being an ORF, TRBV23-1 has a function that is uncertain. The V gene lost 7 bases and the J gene lost 10 bases, with 23 bases spanning the gap. This CDR3 spans 15 amino acids. This CDR3 reads CASTPTLLGEHEQFF. CDR3 coding DNA: TGCGCCAGCACCCCCACTCTTCTAGGGGAACACGAGCAGTTCTTC.

The sample holds one count of this clone. The rearrangement uses TRBV27 and TRBJ2-1; D is perhaps TRBD2 (5 bases). CDR1 MNHEY and CDR2 SMNVEV come from the germline V gene (reference sequence). V lost 6 bases, J lost 7 bases, and 13 bases lay in between. CDR3 length: 13 residues. The CDR3 DNA follows: TGTGCCAGCAGCGCGGGCCTGGGTAATGAGCAGTTCTTC. Encoded protein: CASSAGLGNEQFF.

The rearrangement links TRBV2 to TRBJ1-2; D remains unclear. The V gene's germline CDR1 is SNHLY and CDR2 FYNNEI. This CDR3 comprises 14 residues. Trimming took 7 bases from V and 4 from J, leaving 16 bases between them. In nucleotides, the CDR3 is TGTGCCAGCACAGGCATTACGGGCCTCTATGGCTACACCTTC. This sequence encodes CASTGITGLYGYTF.

As to this clone: Other DNA sequences from this sample encode an identical CDR3 as well. The V and J genes are TRBV19 and TRBJ2-7; 7 bases fit TRBD1. The CDR3 is made up of 15 amino acids. After removal of 3 bases from V and 0 bases from J, the junction contained 5 bases not matched to a gene. CDR1 LNHDA and CDR2 SQIVND come from the germline V gene (reference sequence). CDR3 in amino acids: CASSIRQGSSYEQYF. The DNA of the CDR3 is TGTGCCAGTAGTATCCGACAGGGAAGCTCCTACGAGCAGTACTTC.

The V call is TRBV5-1, the J call TRBJ2-5; D ambiguous. Germline CDR1 and CDR2: SGHRS and YFSETQ. Trimming shortened V by 2 bases and J by 2 bases, and 10 bases separated the two germline ends. There are 14 residues in the CDR3. CDR3 coding DNA: TGCGCCAGCAGCTTTTCGTCTTTTCAAGAGACCCAGTACTTC. Translating gives CASSFSSFQETQYF.

The chain couples TRBV14 to TRBJ2-2, with D tentatively TRBD1 (5 bases). The CDR3 spans 14 residues. Trimming took off 0 bases at V and 7 bases at J, with 9 bases between the two ends. CDR1 SGHDN and CDR2 FVKESK come from the germline V gene. CDR3 DNA: TGTGCCAGCAGCCAAGAATCAGGGTACGGGGAGCTGTTTTTT. Encoded protein: CASSQESGYGELFF.

This chain joins TRBV11-3 and TRBJ2-3, with D perhaps assigned TRBD1 or TRBD2 (5 bases each). Germline assignment: CDR1 SGHNT and CDR2 YENEEA. The CDR3 contains 13 residues. V was trimmed by 5 bases and J by 1 base, leaving 7 bases between them. This CDR3 reads CASSRDRTDTQYF. CDR3 coding DNA: TGTGCCAGCAGCCGGGACCGCACAGATACGCAGTATTTT. Drawing the rest from reference TRBV11-3 and TRBJ2-3, the complete variable domain is EAGVVQSPRYKIIEKKQPVAFWCNPISGHNTLYWYLQNLGQGPELLIRYENEEAVDDSQLPKDRFSAERLKGVDSTLKIQPAELGDSAVYLCASSRDRTDTQYFGPGTRLTVL.

V gene TRBV5-8 combines with J gene TRBJ2-3; 11 bases fit TRBD1. This CDR3 has 16 amino acids. CDR1 and CDR2 (germline): SGHTS, YDEGEE. J was trimmed by 2 bases and V by 4 bases; bases with no gene match: 6. The DNA of the CDR3 is TGTGCCAGCAGCCTCGGGACAGGGGGATACACAGATACGCAGTATTTT. This translates into CASSLGTGGYTDTQYF.

CDR3 residues: CASSLAGIQGIYGYTF. Here the CDR3 DNA reads TGCGCCAGCAGCTTGGCCGGAATACAGGGCATCTATGGCTACACCTTC. The chain carries TRBV5-1 and TRBJ1-2; D is possibly TRBD1 (6 bases). Per the germline V gene, CDR1 is SGHRS and CDR2 is YFSETQ. The CDR3 loop spans 16 amino acids. V was pared by 0 bases and J by 4 bases, with 16 bases between.

J is TRBJ2-1 and V is TRBV12-1; the DNA was not used to check the table's D call, TRBD2. TRBV12-1 counts as a pseudogene. The CDR3 contains 18 residues. The CDR3 DNA is TGTGCCAGCAGCTTTGTCCTAGCGGGAGGGCCAGGATACAATGAGCAGTTCTTC. The encoded protein is CASSFVLAGGPGYNEQFF.

The sample holds a few counts of this clone. This sequence joins TRBV5-1 and TRBJ2-2; 12 nucleotides agree with TRBD2. This CDR3 spans 19 amino acids. CDR1 is SGHRS and CDR2 is YFSETQ in the germline V gene. V shed 2 bases and J 3 bases; nucleotides not matched to a gene: 11. The CDR3 nucleotides are TGCGCCAGCAGCTTCTCTCAGACTAGCGGGAGAATATACACCGGGGAGCTGTTTTTT. Amino acids: CASSFSQTSGRIYTGELFF.

A remark on this clone: This specimen includes other DNA sequences encoding the same CDR3. The rearrangement links TRBV5-1 to TRBJ1-4; unclear D gene. V dropped 0 bases and J dropped 8 bases, with 5 bases sitting between them. Germline CDR1 reads SGHRS; CDR2 reads YFSETQ. The CDR3 has 12 amino acids. CDR3 residues: CASSLGGEKLFF. As DNA, the CDR3 is TGCGCCAGCAGCTTGGGTGGGGAAAAACTGTTTTTT.

This clone has more than one count but fewer than ten. Additional DNA sequences in this sample encode the identical CDR3. V and J are TRBV3-1 (or the pseudogene TRBV3-2) and TRBJ1-5, with D maybe TRBD1 (5 bases). The germline CDR1 and CDR2 sequences are LGHDT and YNNKEL (reference sequence). CDR3 length equals 14 residues. V lost 3 bases to trimming and J lost 4 bases, with 10 bases between them. Here the CDR3 DNA reads TGTGCCAGCAGCCATTGGGGCGGAAATCAGCCCCAGCATTTT. This codes for CASSHWGGNQPQHF.

As concerns this clone: A junction boundary mismatches the germline segment, possibly from a read error. The chain combines TRBV7-7 with TRBJ2-1; 7 bases fit TRBD2. The CDR3 extends over 16 amino acids. CDR1 and CDR2 (germline): SSHAT, FNYEAQ (reference sequence). The CDR3 spells CASSLGVGGPINEQFF. The CDR3, as DNA: TGTGCTAGCAGCTTAGGGGTGGGAGGGCCGATCAATGAGCAGTTCTTC. Full variable domain (missing parts from reference TRBV7-7 and TRBJ2-1): GAGVSQSPRYKVTKRGQDVTLRCDPISSHATLYWYQQALGQGPEFLTYFNYEAQPDKSGLPSDRFSAERPEGSISTLTIQRTEQRDSAMYRCASSLGVGGPINEQFFGPGTRLTVL.

The rearrangement links TRBV15 to TRBJ2-5; 10 nucleotides line up with TRBD1. Germline V gives CDR1 LNHNV, CDR2 YYDKDF (reference sequence). The length of the CDR3 is 18 residues. J gave up 4 bases and V 0 bases, and 11 bases lay outside the gene matches. The CDR3 loop reads CATSRERQGASGVETQYF. The CDR3 nucleotides are TGTGCCACCAGCAGAGAAAGACAGGGGGCTTCTGGGGTAGAGACCCAGTACTTC.

The V and J genes are TRBV4-2 and TRBJ2-1; D is unclear. This CDR3 comprises 13 residues. Trimming stripped 4 bases from V and 7 bases from J, with 11 bases between. CDR1 is LGHNA and CDR2 is YNFKEQ in the germline V gene. The CDR3 sequence is CASSPQQENEQFF. For the CDR3, the DNA is TGTGCCAGCAGCCCACAACAAGAGAATGAGCAGTTCTTC.

CDR3 in amino acids: CASSQGLDASTDTQYF. In DNA, the CDR3 is TGCGCCAGCAGCCAGGGACTCGATGCTAGCACAGATACGCAGTATTTT. J is TRBJ2-3 and V is TRBV5-1; a possible D gene is TRBD2 (6 bases). There are 16 residues in the CDR3. The V end was cut by 4 bases, the J end by 0 bases, with 15 bases between. Germline V gene sequence: CDR1 SGHRS, CDR2 YFSETQ. The variable domain in full, with the rest retrieved from reference TRBV5-1 and TRBJ2-3, is KAGVTQTPRYLIKTRGQQVTLSCSPISGHRSVSWYQQTPGQGLQFLFEYFSETQRNKGNFPGRFSGRQFSNSRSEMNVSTLELGDSALYLCASSQGLDASTDTQYFGPGTRLTVL.

This chain connects TRBV6-5 to TRBJ2-7, with 8 bases lining up with TRBD1. V lost 0 bases, J lost 1 base, and 2 bases stayed unmatched. The germline V gene has CDR1 MNHEY and CDR2 SVGAGI. The CDR3 is 15 amino acids. CDR3 DNA: TGTGCCAGCAGTTACTCATGGGACAGGTCCTACGAGCAGTACTTC. It specifies CASSYSWDRSYEQYF.

The CDR3 reads CASSYRGVTDIQYF. The CDR3, as DNA: TGTGCCAGCAGCTACAGGGGGGTTACAGACATTCAGTACTTC. The chain couples TRBV3-1 (or the pseudogene TRBV3-2) to TRBJ2-4; 8 bases are shared with TRBD1. There are 14 residues in the CDR3. The trim removed 5 bases at V and 8 bases at J, leaving 8 bases unmatched. CDR1 LGHDT and CDR2 YNNKEL come from the germline V gene (reference sequence).

The chain uses TRBV2 and TRBJ2-1; a weak D match, TRBD2 (6 bases). Germline loops: CDR1 SNHLY, CDR2 FYNNEI. Trimming stripped 6 bases from V and 5 bases from J, with 14 bases between. CDR3 length: 14 residues. DNA of the CDR3: TGTGCCAGCAGGATGGACTATTCAAACAATGAGCAGTTCTTC. As protein: CASRMDYSNNEQFF.

J is TRBJ2-5 and V is TRBV11-1; D gene uncertain. Germline V gene lookup returns CDR1 SGHAT and CDR2 FQDESV (reference sequence). Trimming left V 0 bases short and J 2 bases short, with 10 bases between. CDR3 length: 15 amino acids. The CDR3 region is CASSLARSGQETQYF. DNA of the CDR3: TGTGCCAGCAGCTTAGCTCGGTCAGGTCAAGAGACCCAGTACTTC. The variable domain in full, with the rest retrieved from reference TRBV11-1 and TRBJ2-5, is EAEVAQSPRYKITEKSQAVAFWCDPISGHATLYWYRQILGQGPELLVQFQDESVVDDSQLPKDRFSAERLKGVDSTLKIQPAELGDSAMYLCASSLARSGQETQYFGPGTRLLVL.

This chain connects TRBV12-5 to TRBJ2-3, with D uncertain. Trimming pared 6 bases from V and 4 bases from J, leaving 8 bases between. Germline V CDR1 and CDR2: LGHNT, FRNRAP. This CDR3 comprises 12 residues. This CDR3 is CASGLLADTQYF. The CDR3 DNA follows: TGTGCTAGTGGCCTTCTAGCAGATACGCAGTATTTT.

The chain employs TRBV30 and TRBJ2-5; D is uncertain. This CDR3 has 12 amino acids. CDR1 GTSNPN and CDR2 SVGIG come from the germline V gene (reference sequence). The germline V and J ends were trimmed by 6 bases and 1 base, with 9 bases remaining between them. As DNA, the CDR3 is TGTGCCTGTGGACCGTCCCAAGAGACCCAGTACTTC. Translated, it gives CACGPSQETQYF.

A word on this clone: Other nucleotide sequences in the sample specify the same CDR3. The chain has TRBV10-3 and TRBJ2-5; 11 nucleotides line up with TRBD1. This CDR3 comprises 13 residues. Germline trimming cut 6 bases from V and 5 bases from J; bases unmatched to any gene: 2. The germline CDR1 and CDR2 sequences are ENHRY and SYGVKD. In DNA, the CDR3 is TGTGCCATCAGCCGGGACAGGGGGGAGACCCAGTACTTC. This sequence encodes CAISRDRGETQYF.

The chain has TRBV7-2 and TRBJ2-5, with D hard to call. Trimming stripped 1 base from V and 0 bases from J, with 6 bases between. The CDR3 has 14 residues. Germline V gene sequence: CDR1 SGHTA, CDR2 FQGNSA. The CDR3 DNA follows: TGTGCCAGCAGCTTAGGTCTGAACCAAGAGACCCAGTACTTC. It specifies CASSLGLNQETQYF.

The chain links TRBV12-3 or TRBV12-4 to TRBJ1-2; 9 nucleotides match TRBD1. Trimming removed 4 bases from V and 6 bases from J; junction bases left unmatched: 3. This CDR3 comprises 13 residues. DNA of the CDR3: TGTGCCAGCAGTTATGACAGGGGGAATGGCTACACCTTC. Translating it yields CASSYDRGNGYTF.

The chain combines TRBV4-2 with TRBJ2-5; weak D call: TRBD1 (6 bases). CDR1 is LGHNA, CDR2 YNFKEQ, per germline. The CDR3 contains 15 residues. V was clipped by 2 bases and J by 1 base, with 11 bases between them. The CDR3 nucleotides are TGTGCCAGCAGCCAATCTTCAGGGGCCCAAGAGACCCAGTACTTC. This codes for CASSQSSGAQETQYF.

CDR3: CASSFERFTEAFF. Written as DNA, the CDR3 is TGTGCCAGCAGCTTTGAAAGGTTCACTGAAGCTTTCTTT. The chain joins TRBV5-8 to TRBJ1-1, with D unresolved. Per the germline V gene, CDR1 is SGHTS and CDR2 is YDEGEE. V was cut by 2 bases and J by 4 bases, with 9 bases left in between. The CDR3 sequence is 13 residues long.